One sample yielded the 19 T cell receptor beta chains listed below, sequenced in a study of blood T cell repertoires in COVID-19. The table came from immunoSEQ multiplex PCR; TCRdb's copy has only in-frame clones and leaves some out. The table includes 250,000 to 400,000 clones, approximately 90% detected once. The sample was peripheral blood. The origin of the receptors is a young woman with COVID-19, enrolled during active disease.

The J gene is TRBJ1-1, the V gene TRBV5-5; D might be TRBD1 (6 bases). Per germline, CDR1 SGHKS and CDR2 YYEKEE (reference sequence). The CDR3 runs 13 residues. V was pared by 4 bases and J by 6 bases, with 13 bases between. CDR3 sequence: CASSRQGWAEAFF. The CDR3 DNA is TGTGCCAGCAGCCGCCAGGGGTGGGCTGAAGCTTTCTTT. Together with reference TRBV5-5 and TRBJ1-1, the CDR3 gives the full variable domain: DAGVTQSPTHLIKTRGQQVTLRCSPISGHKSVSWYQQVLGQGPQFIFQYYEKEERGRGNFPDRFSARQFPNYSSELNVNALLLGDSALYLCASSRQGWAEAFFGQGTRLTVV.

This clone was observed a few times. The CDR3 bases are TGTGCCAGCAGCGTAGGGACAGGGTTTGGAAACACCATATATTTT. The encoded protein is CASSVGTGFGNTIYF. This chain joins TRBV9 and TRBJ1-3; 8 nucleotides align to TRBD1. Germline CDR1 reads SGDLS; CDR2 reads YYNGEE. V lost 0 bases and J lost 3; bases outside the gene matches: 2. This CDR3 is 15 amino acids long.

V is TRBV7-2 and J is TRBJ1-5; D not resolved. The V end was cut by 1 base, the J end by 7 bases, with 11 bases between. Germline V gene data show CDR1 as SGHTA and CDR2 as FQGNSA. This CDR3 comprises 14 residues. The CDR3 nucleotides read TGTGCCAGCAGCTTAGAAGTAAATGGCCAGCCCCAGCATTTT. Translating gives CASSLEVNGQPQHF.

The CDR3: CASSLRDRYYGYTF. CDR3 DNA: TGTGCCAGCAGCCTAAGGGACAGATACTATGGCTACACCTTC. The V gene is TRBV14, the J gene TRBJ1-2; 7 positions match TRBD1. V gave up 4 bases and J gave up 3 bases; unmatched junction bases: 5. The CDR3 loop spans 14 amino acids. The V gene's germline CDR1 is SGHDN and CDR2 FVKESK.

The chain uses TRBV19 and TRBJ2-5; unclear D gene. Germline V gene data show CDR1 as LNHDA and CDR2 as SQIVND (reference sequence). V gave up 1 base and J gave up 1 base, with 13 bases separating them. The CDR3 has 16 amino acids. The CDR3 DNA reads TGTGCCAGTAGTATAGGAGCGCCACCCTCCCAAGAGACCCAGTACTTC. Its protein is CASSIGAPPSQETQYF.

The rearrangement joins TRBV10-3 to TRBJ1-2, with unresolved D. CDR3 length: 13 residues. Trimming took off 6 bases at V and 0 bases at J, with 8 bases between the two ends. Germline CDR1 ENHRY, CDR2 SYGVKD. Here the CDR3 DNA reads TGTGCCATCAGGCCGGGGACTAACTATGGCTACACCTTC. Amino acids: CAIRPGTNYGYTF.

The CDR3 loop is CASSETTIYF. In DNA, the CDR3 is TGTGCCAGCAGTGAAACTACCATATATTTT. The gene calls are TRBV6-1 and TRBJ1-3, with unresolved D. The CDR3 length is 10 residues. Trimming took 2 bases from V and 10 from J, leaving 3 bases between them. The germline V gene has CDR1 MNHNS and CDR2 SASEGT.

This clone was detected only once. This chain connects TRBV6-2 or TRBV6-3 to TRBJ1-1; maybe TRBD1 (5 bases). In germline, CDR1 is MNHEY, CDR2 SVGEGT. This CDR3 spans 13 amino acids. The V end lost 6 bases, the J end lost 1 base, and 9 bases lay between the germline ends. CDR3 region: CASSREGNTEAFF. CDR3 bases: TGTGCCAGCAGCAGGGAGGGGAACACTGAAGCTTTCTTT.

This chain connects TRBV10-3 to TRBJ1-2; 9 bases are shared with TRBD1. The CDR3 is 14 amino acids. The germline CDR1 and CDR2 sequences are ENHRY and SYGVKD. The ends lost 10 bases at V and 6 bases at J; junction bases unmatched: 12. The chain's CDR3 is CATGSKTGGHGYTF. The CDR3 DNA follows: TGTGCCACAGGTTCGAAGACAGGGGGGCATGGCTACACCTTC.

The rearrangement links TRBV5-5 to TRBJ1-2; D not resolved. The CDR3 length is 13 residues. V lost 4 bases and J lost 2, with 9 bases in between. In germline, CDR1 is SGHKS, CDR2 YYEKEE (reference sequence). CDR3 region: CASSLDRNYGYTF. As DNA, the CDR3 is TGTGCCAGCAGCCTAGACCGGAACTATGGCTACACCTTC. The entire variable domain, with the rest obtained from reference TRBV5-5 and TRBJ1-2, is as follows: DAGVTQSPTHLIKTRGQQVTLRCSPISGHKSVSWYQQVLGQGPQFIFQYYEKEERGRGNFPDRFSARQFPNYSSELNVNALLLGDSALYLCASSLDRNYGYTFGSGTRLTVV.

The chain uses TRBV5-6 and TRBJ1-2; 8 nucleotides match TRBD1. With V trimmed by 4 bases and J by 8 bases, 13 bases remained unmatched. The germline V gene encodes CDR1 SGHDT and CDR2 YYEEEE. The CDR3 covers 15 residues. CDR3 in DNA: TGTGCCAGCAGCCATACGGACAGGGATACCTACGGCTACACCTTC. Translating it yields CASSHTDRDTYGYTF.

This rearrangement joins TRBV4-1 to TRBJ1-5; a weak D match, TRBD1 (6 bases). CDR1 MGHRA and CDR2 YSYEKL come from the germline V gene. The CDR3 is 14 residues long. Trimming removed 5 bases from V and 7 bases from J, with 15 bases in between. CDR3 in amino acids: CASSTDGGHQPQHF. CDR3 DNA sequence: TGCGCCAGCAGCACGGACGGGGGGCACCAGCCCCAGCATTTT.

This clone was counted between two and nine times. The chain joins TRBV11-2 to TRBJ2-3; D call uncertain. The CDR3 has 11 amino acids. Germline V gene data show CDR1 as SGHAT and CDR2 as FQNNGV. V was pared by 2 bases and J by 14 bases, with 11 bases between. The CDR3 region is CASSLPSSTYF. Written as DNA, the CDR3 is TGTGCCAGCAGCTTACCTAGTAGCACGTATTTT.

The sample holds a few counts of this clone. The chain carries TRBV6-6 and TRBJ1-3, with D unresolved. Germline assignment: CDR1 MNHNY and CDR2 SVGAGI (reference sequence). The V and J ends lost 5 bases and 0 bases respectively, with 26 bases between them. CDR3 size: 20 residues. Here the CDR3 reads CASSRRAPGLGRNSGNTIYF. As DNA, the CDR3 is TGTGCCAGCAGTCGAAGGGCCCCAGGACTCGGCAGGAACTCTGGAAACACCATATATTTT.

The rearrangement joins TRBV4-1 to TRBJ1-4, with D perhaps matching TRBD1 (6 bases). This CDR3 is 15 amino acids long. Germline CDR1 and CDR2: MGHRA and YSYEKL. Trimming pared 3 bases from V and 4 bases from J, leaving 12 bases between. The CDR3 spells CASSQPGQLNEKLFF. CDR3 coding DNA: TGCGCCAGCAGCCAGCCGGGACAACTTAATGAAAAACTGTTTTTT.

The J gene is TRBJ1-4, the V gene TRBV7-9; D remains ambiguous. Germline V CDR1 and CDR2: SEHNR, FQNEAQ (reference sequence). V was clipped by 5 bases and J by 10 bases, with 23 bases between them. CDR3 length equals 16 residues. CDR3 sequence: CASSPGGGRSVRKLFF. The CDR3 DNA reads TGTGCCAGCAGCCCTGGCGGTGGCAGAAGTGTAAGAAAACTGTTTTTT.

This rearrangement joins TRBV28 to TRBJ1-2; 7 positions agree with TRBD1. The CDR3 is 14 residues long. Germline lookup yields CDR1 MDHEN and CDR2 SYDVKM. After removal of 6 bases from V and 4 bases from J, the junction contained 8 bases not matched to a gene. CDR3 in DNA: TGTGCCAGCAGCCGACAGGGACCCCCCTATGGCTACACCTTC. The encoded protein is CASSRQGPPYGYTF.

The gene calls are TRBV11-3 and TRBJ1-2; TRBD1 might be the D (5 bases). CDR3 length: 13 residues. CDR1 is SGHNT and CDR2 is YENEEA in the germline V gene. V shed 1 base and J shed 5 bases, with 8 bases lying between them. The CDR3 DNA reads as TGTGCCAGCAGCTTAGGAGGGACTTATGGCTACACCTTC. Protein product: CASSLGGTYGYTF.

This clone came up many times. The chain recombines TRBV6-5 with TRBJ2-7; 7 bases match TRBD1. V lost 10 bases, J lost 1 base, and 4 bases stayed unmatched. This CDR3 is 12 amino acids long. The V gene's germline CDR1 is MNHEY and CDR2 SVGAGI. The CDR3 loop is CATPRGSYEQYV. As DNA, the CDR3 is TGTGCCACCCCCAGGGGGTCCTACGAGCAGTACGTC.